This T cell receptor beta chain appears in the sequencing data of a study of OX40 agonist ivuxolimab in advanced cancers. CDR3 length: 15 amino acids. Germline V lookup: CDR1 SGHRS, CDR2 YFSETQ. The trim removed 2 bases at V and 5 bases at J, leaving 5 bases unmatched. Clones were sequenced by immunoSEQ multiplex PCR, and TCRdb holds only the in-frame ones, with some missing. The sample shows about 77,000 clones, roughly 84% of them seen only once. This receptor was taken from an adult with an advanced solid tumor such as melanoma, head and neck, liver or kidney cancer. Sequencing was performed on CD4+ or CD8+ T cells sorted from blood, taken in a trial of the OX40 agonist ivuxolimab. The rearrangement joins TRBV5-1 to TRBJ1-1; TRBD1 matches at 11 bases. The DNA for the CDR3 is TGCGCCAGCAGCTTAGGACAGGGGGCTGTGACTGAAGCTTTCTTT. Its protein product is CASSLGQGAVTEAFF.